This T cell receptor beta chain appears in the sequencing data of a study of T cells in Graves' hyperthyroidism and ophthalmopathy. General study points: Ophthalmopathy was told apart from stable hyperthyroidism by a 13 V-J model. The model predicted ophthalmopathy a median approximately six months before onset.

Over 18 months, lack of ophthalmopathy progression marked Graves' hyperthyroidism as stable. Using RNA transcripts as the source, TCR beta CDR3 regions were amplified. The primer set for the first-round RT-PCR of the TCR CDR3 was HTBI. Each CDR3 protein is one row after TCRdb ran MiXCR on the multiplex PCR reads. The sample yields some 500,000 distinct CDR3 sequences, roughly 14% seen once. This CDR3 comprises 12 residues. CDR1 is MNHNS and CDR2 is SASEGT in the germline V gene. With 5 bases removed from V and 4 bases from J, the gap between germline ends came to 9 bases. Note on this clonotype: Its antigen remains unidentified.

The V call is TRBV6-1, the J call TRBJ2-7; no firm D call. Sequencing used blood. This TCR was recovered from a woman aged 18-35 years with Graves' hyperthyroidism. The CDR3 loop reads CASSSLEYEQYF. The CDR3 DNA reads TGTGCCAGCAGTTCCCTTGAATACGAGCAGTACTTC.